One and the same sample provided the 27 T cell receptor beta chains below, sequenced in a study of control samples from healthy donors and cancer patients. Sequenced by immunoSEQ multiplex PCR; TCRdb stores in-frame clones only, minus some. The sample includes roughly 120,000 clones, roughly nine tenths of them seen just once. Sequencing was carried out using blood. The receptors were gathered from a human donor in good health. The donor label of this sample is uncertain.

The gene calls are TRBV28 and TRBJ2-7; 10 positions match TRBD1. The CDR3 spans 16 residues. The germline gives CDR1 MDHEN, CDR2 SYDVKM. V dropped 3 bases and J dropped 4; count of bases not matched to a gene: 9. In nucleotides, the CDR3 is TGTGCCAGCAGTTTGGACTCCGGGACAGGGGTTTACGAGCAGTACTTC. Residues: CASSLDSGTGVYEQYF.

J is TRBJ1-3 and V is TRBV2; D is unresolved. Germline CDR1 reads SNHLY; CDR2 reads FYNNEI. CDR3 length equals 14 residues. Trimming shortened V by 6 bases and J by 4 bases, and 13 bases separated the two germline ends. CDR3 amino acids: CASRGGLSGNTIYF. CDR3 nucleotide sequence: TGTGCCAGCAGGGGAGGACTGTCCGGAAACACCATATATTTT.

This chain links TRBV13 with TRBJ2-2, with TRBD1 matching over 7 bases. CDR3 length: 17 amino acids. J was trimmed by 1 base and V by 4 bases; bases with no gene match: 9. Germline CDR1 PRHDT, CDR2 FYEKMQ (reference sequence). CDR3: CASSSTVTGWNTGELFF. CDR3 bases: TGTGCCAGCAGCTCGACAGTGACAGGGTGGAACACCGGGGAGCTGTTTTTT.

V usage is TRBV7-2 and J usage is TRBJ2-3, with D perhaps given as TRBD1 or TRBD2 (5 bases each). The CDR3 is 15 residues long. The germline V and J ends were trimmed by 5 bases and 2 bases, with 14 bases remaining between them. Germline lookup yields CDR1 SGHTA and CDR2 FQGNSA. The CDR3 region is CASSKRGTLTDTQYF. CDR3 nucleotides: TGTGCCAGCAGCAAAAGAGGGACCCTCACAGATACGCAGTATTTT.

This clone has only one observation. V is TRBV4-1 and J is TRBJ1-1; D gene ambiguous. In germline, CDR1 is MGHRA, CDR2 YSYEKL. The ends were cut back, 1 base at V and 4 bases at J, with 4 bases in the middle. This CDR3 region has 12 residues. DNA for the CDR3: TGCGCCAGCAGCCAAGTTGGCACTGAAGCTTTCTTT. Amino acid sequence: CASSQVGTEAFF.

This clone occurred a few times. The J gene is TRBJ1-3, the V gene TRBV7-9, with unresolved D. V lost 2 bases and J 4 bases, leaving 15 bases between the germline ends. The CDR3 length is 16 residues. CDR1 is SEHNR and CDR2 is FQNEAQ in the germline V gene (reference sequence). The CDR3 loop is CASSLSKDAFGNTIYF. DNA of the CDR3: TGTGCCAGCAGCTTATCAAAGGACGCTTTCGGAAACACCATATATTTT.

V is TRBV5-1 and J is TRBJ2-7; D is undetermined. V shed 0 bases and J shed 3 bases, with 7 bases lying between them. This CDR3 has 13 amino acids. Germline V gives CDR1 SGHRS, CDR2 YFSETQ. The CDR3 here is CASSLGMGYEQYV. Here the CDR3 DNA reads TGCGCCAGCAGCTTGGGTATGGGCTACGAGCAGTACGTC.

The CDR3 DNA follows: TGTGCCATCCAGGAAGTTACTAATGAAAAACTGTTTTTT. Amino acid sequence: CAIQEVTNEKLFF. The chain combines TRBV28 with TRBJ1-4; no clear D gene. Germline V gene data show CDR1 as MDHEN and CDR2 as SYDVKM. Trimming stripped 10 bases from V and 2 bases from J, with 11 bases between. The CDR3 runs to 13 residues. The whole variable domain, filled in from reference TRBV28 and TRBJ1-4, reads DVKVTQSSRYLVKRTGEKVFLECVQDMDHENMFWYRQDPGLGLRLIYFSYDVKMKEKGDIPEGYSVSREKKERFSLILESASTNQTSMYLCAIQEVTNEKLFFGSGTQLSVL.

The chain is built from TRBV6-5 and TRBJ2-1, with no clear D. The CDR3 totals 15 residues. V was trimmed by 5 bases and J by 0 bases, leaving 11 bases between them. From germline, CDR1 is MNHEY and CDR2 SVGAGI. The CDR3, as DNA: TGTGCCAGCAGTCCGACACGGAGCTCCTACAATGAGCAGTTCTTC. Its translation is CASSPTRSSYNEQFF.

This chain links TRBV6-4 with TRBJ1-1; the D gene is possibly TRBD1 (6 bases). This CDR3 comprises 13 residues. V lost 5 bases and J 3 bases, leaving 10 bases between the germline ends. Germline values: CDR1 MRHNA, CDR2 SNTAGT. The CDR3 nucleotides read TGTGCCAGCAGTTACAGGGAGGACACTGAAGCTTTCTTT. It is translated as CASSYREDTEAFF.

This rearrangement joins TRBV18 to TRBJ1-1, with TRBD1 matching over 8 bases. Trimming took 4 bases from V and 0 from J; bases not matched to a gene: 13. There are 18 residues in the CDR3. Germline-derived CDR1 and CDR2 are KGHSH and LQKENI. Here the CDR3 DNA reads TGTGCCAGCTCACTACCCTTTAGGGACAGGTCCATGAACACTGAAGCTTTCTTT. Encoded protein: CASSLPFRDRSMNTEAFF.

This chain uses TRBV12-3 or TRBV12-4 with TRBJ1-3, with no clear D. The CDR3 runs 12 residues. V was shortened by 3 bases and J by 4 bases, with 4 bases between the two germline ends. DNA of the CDR3: TGTGCCAGCAGTTTTTCCGGAAACACCATATATTTT. Amino acids: CASSFSGNTIYF.

The chain couples TRBV12-5 to TRBJ1-6; the D gene is possibly TRBD1 (6 bases). CDR1 and CDR2 from the germline V gene are LGHNT and FRNRAP. The length of the CDR3 is 14 residues. V shed 4 bases and J shed 10 bases, with 14 bases lying between them. This CDR3 is CASGSGGGGSPLHF. The CDR3 bases are TGTGCTAGTGGTTCCGGGGGGGGCGGGTCACCCCTCCACTTT.

This chain links TRBV18 with TRBJ1-5; 8 nucleotides agree with TRBD1. In germline, CDR1 is KGHSH, CDR2 LQKENI. The V segment lost 3 bases and the J segment 5 bases; nucleotides outside the gene matches: 0. The CDR3 runs to 13 residues. The CDR3 is CASSPGQDQPQHF. The CDR3 nucleotides are TGTGCCAGCTCACCGGGACAGGATCAGCCCCAGCATTTT.

This chain uses TRBV2 with TRBJ1-5; 9 bases align to TRBD1. Germline CDR1 is SNHLY and CDR2 is FYNNEI. The ends lost 4 bases at V and 8 bases at J; junction bases unmatched: 12. The CDR3 sequence is 16 residues long. CDR3 residues: CASSADQGQGVKPQHF. CDR3 nucleotide sequence: TGTGCCAGCAGTGCAGACCAGGGACAGGGCGTAAAGCCCCAGCATTTT.

The rearrangement joins TRBV13 to TRBJ1-1; D not certain. The CDR3 loop spans 13 amino acids. CDR1 PRHDT and CDR2 FYEKMQ come from the germline V gene (reference sequence). The ends were cut back, 8 bases at V and 4 bases at J, with 14 bases in the middle. The CDR3, as DNA: TGTGCCAGCTTGAGCGGGGTTGGCACTGAAGCTTTCTTT. As protein: CASLSGVGTEAFF.

The chain combines TRBV3-1 (or the pseudogene TRBV3-2) with TRBJ1-5; D uncertain. V was cut by 4 bases and J by 5 bases, with 9 bases left in between. The CDR3 runs to 13 residues. The V gene's germline CDR1 is LGHDT and CDR2 YNNKEL (reference sequence). CDR3 bases: TGTGCCAGCAGCCCAGGACGGGATCAGCCCCAGCATTTT. Translation gives CASSPGRDQPQHF.

V and J are TRBV19 and TRBJ2-1; D perhaps matches TRBD2 (5 bases). The CDR3 sequence is 14 residues long. Trimming took off 3 bases at V and 7 bases at J, with 13 bases between the two ends. The germline gives CDR1 LNHDA, CDR2 SQIVND (reference sequence). The CDR3 DNA reads as TGTGCCAGTAGTATGGGCGGCACGGGGAATGAGCAGTTCTTC. Protein product: CASSMGGTGNEQFF.

The rearrangement links TRBV18 to TRBJ2-7; 7 positions agree with TRBD2. The CDR3 has 14 residues. Trimming removed 4 bases from V and 7 bases from J; junction bases left unmatched: 10. Germline CDR1 reads KGHSH; CDR2 reads LQKENI. The CDR3 region is CASSQASGHGEQYF. DNA for the CDR3: TGTGCCAGCTCACAGGCTAGCGGACATGGGGAGCAGTACTTC. The complete variable domain, with remaining parts taken from reference TRBV18 and TRBJ2-7, reads NAGVMQNPRHLVRRRGQEARLRCSPMKGHSHVYWYRQLPEEGLKFMVYLQKENIIDESGMPKERFSAEFPKEGPSILRIQQVVRGDSAAYFCASSQASGHGEQYFGPGTRLTVT.

Concerning this clone itself: The junction departs from the called germline gene at one end, perhaps through a read error. This CDR3 is also generated by other DNA sequences in the sample. The chain recombines TRBV12-5 with TRBJ1-2; tentatively, D is TRBD1 (6 bases). The CDR3 is 12 amino acids. Germline V lookup: CDR1 LGHNT, CDR2 FRNRAP. CDR3 nucleotide sequence: TGTGCTAGTGGCCCTGCAGGGGATGGCTACACCTTT. Amino acid sequence: CASGPAGDGYTF. The whole variable domain, remainder taken from reference TRBV12-5 and TRBJ1-2, is DARVTQTPRHKVTEMGQEVTMRCQPILGHNTVFWYRQTMMQGLELLAYFRNRAPLDDSGMPKDRFSAEMPDATLATLKIQPSEPRDSAVYFCASGPAGDGYTFGSGTRLTVV.

The rearrangement joins TRBV14 to TRBJ2-1; 8 bases line up with TRBD2. The V gene end was trimmed by 1 base and the J gene end by 15 bases; junction bases not matched to a gene: 8. This CDR3 is 13 amino acids long. Germline V gives CDR1 SGHDN, CDR2 FVKESK. The chain's CDR3 is CASSQVNSGGPFF. The CDR3, as DNA: TGTGCCAGCAGCCAAGTGAACAGCGGGGGACCGTTCTTC.

CDR3 bases: TGTGCCAGCACTCGAAGGGGACAGGGACCATCAATCGGTCAGCCCCAGCATTTT. This codes for CASTRRGQGPSIGQPQHF. The chain recombines TRBV6-6 with TRBJ1-5; the match to TRBD1 covers 9 bases. V was pared by 7 bases and J by 6 bases, with 19 bases of the junction left unmatched. CDR1 MNHNY and CDR2 SVGAGI come from the germline V gene (reference sequence). The CDR3 sequence is 18 residues long.

The chain links TRBV21-1 to TRBJ2-1. TRBV21-1 is designated a pseudogene. CDR3 length: 15 amino acids. The chain's CDR3 is CASSKSGGPDNEQFF. In nucleotides, the CDR3 is TGTGCCAGCAGCAAATCTGGGGGACCGGACAATGAGCAGTTCTTC.

The chain is built from TRBV6-6 and TRBJ2-6; 8 bases are a match to TRBD1. The trim removed 7 bases at V and 3 bases at J, leaving 8 bases unmatched. The CDR3 covers 16 residues. CDR1 and CDR2 (germline): MNHNY, SVGAGI (reference sequence). The CDR3 DNA reads TGTGCCAGCACCCCCCAGGGGGCAGGTGGGGCCAACGTCCTGACTTTC. Its translation: CASTPQGAGGANVLTF.

V usage is TRBV2 and J usage is TRBJ1-3; D is unclear. Looked up from germline, CDR1 is SNHLY and CDR2 is FYNNEI. Trimming took 6 bases from V and 4 from J, leaving 13 bases between them. The CDR3 loop spans 14 amino acids. Here the CDR3 reads CASRGGSAGNTIYF. CDR3 coding DNA: TGTGCCAGCAGGGGCGGGTCGGCCGGAAACACCATATATTTT.

The chain joins TRBV4-1 to TRBJ1-5; unclear D gene. The V and J ends lost 1 base and 4 bases respectively, with 11 bases between them. Looked up from germline, CDR1 is MGHRA and CDR2 is YSYEKL. The CDR3 extends over 15 amino acids. CDR3 DNA sequence: TGCGCCAGCAGCCAAGGCGGGATCCCTAATCAGCCCCAGCATTTT. Its protein product is CASSQGGIPNQPQHF.

This clone was seen a single time. V and J are TRBV18 and TRBJ2-1, with TRBD1 matching 7 bases. V was pared by 1 base and J by 7 bases, with 10 bases of the junction left unmatched. The germline V gene encodes CDR1 KGHSH and CDR2 LQKENI. The CDR3 consists of 16 residues. The CDR3 bases are TGTGCCAGCTCACCACAGGAGACAGGGTTGGGTAATGAGCAGTTCTTC. Translating it yields CASSPQETGLGNEQFF.